Below, 22 T cell receptor beta chains from the same sample are listed, as sequenced in a study of vaccination effects on CD4 cells after COVID-19. The method was immunoSEQ multiplex PCR; TCRdb's version includes in-frame clones alone and lacks a portion of them. The sample yields about 45,000 clones, approximately 81% seen once. When ten to eleven days of culture had elapsed, CD4+ T cells were isolated. These receptors have no identified antigens. Material: CD4+ T cells from PBMCs cultured without peptide, obtained before COVID-19 vaccination. The receptors were gathered from a human donor who had a prior SARS-CoV-2 infection.

This rearrangement joins TRBV6-6 to TRBJ2-7, with a tentative D call TRBD1 (6 bases). The CDR3 is 15 amino acids. Trimming shortened V by 0 bases and J by 3 bases, and 12 bases separated the two germline ends. Germline lookup yields CDR1 MNHNY and CDR2 SVGAGI (reference sequence). CDR3 sequence (DNA): TGTGCCAGCAGTTACTCGGCACAGGGTGTCTACGAGCAGTACTTC. Encoded protein: CASSYSAQGVYEQYF.

The chain joins TRBV9 to TRBJ1-2; D remains unclear. CDR1 and CDR2 (germline): SGDLS, YYNGEE. The CDR3 is made up of 16 amino acids. Trimming stripped 4 bases from V and 4 bases from J, with 20 bases between. The CDR3: CASSLQARQSVYGYTF. CDR3 nucleotides: TGTGCCAGCAGCTTACAAGCCCGACAAAGCGTCTATGGCTACACCTTC.

V and J are TRBV7-9 and TRBJ2-3, with D perhaps matching TRBD1 (6 bases). The CDR3 loop spans 14 amino acids. In germline, CDR1 is SEHNR, CDR2 FQNEAQ (reference sequence). V was shortened by 5 bases and J by 2 bases, with 11 bases between the two germline ends. Here the CDR3 DNA reads TGTGCCAGCAGCGATCAGGGGACCACAGATACGCAGTATTTT. This codes for CASSDQGTTDTQYF.

This chain links TRBV6-5 with TRBJ1-1; tentative D call: TRBD1 (5 bases). This CDR3 has 14 residues. The germline V gene encodes CDR1 MNHEY and CDR2 SVGAGI. V was clipped by 0 bases and J by 6 bases, with 11 bases between them. The CDR3 here is CASSYSGAQAEAFF. In nucleotides, the CDR3 is TGTGCCAGCAGTTACTCCGGCGCACAGGCTGAAGCTTTCTTT.

This clone has just a few counts. The V and J genes are TRBV9 and TRBJ1-3, with D hard to call. Trimming stripped 0 bases from V and 4 bases from J, with 8 bases between. Germline CDR1 and CDR2: SGDLS and YYNGEE. The CDR3 totals 14 residues. The CDR3 spells CASSVEIGGNTIYF. In nucleotides, the CDR3 is TGTGCCAGCAGCGTAGAAATCGGAGGAAACACCATATATTTT.

The chain uses TRBV24-1 and TRBJ2-7; the D gene is possibly TRBD1 (5 bases). This CDR3 spans 14 amino acids. V lost 4 bases to trimming and J lost 0 bases, with 9 bases between them. Germline V lookup: CDR1 KGHDR, CDR2 SFDVKD. In DNA, the CDR3 is TGTGCCACCAGTGACCCCGACAGCTCCTACGAGCAGTACTTC. Translated: CATSDPDSSYEQYF.

This rearrangement joins TRBV10-1 to TRBJ2-5; D is perhaps TRBD2 (5 bases). The V end was cut by 5 bases, the J end by 0 bases, with 13 bases between. In germline, CDR1 is WNHNN, CDR2 SYGVQD (reference sequence). The CDR3 extends over 15 amino acids. CDR3 nucleotide sequence: TGCGCCAGCAGTCAGGAGGAGGTCAACCAAGAGACCCAGTACTTC. Translated, it gives CASSQEEVNQETQYF.

This clone was counted between two and nine times. This chain connects TRBV2 to TRBJ1-1, with TRBD1 matching 8 bases. This CDR3 region has 15 residues. Germline loops: CDR1 SNHLY, CDR2 FYNNEI. V lost 7 bases to trimming and J lost 1 base; unmatched junction nucleotides: 8. CDR3 nucleotides: TGTGCCAGCAAGTCCCGGACAGGGCGGAACACTGAAGCTTTCTTT. This encodes CASKSRTGRNTEAFF.

The chain uses TRBV7-2 and TRBJ2-7; TRBD2 agrees at 12 bases. J gave up 6 bases and V 4 bases, and 7 bases lay outside the gene matches. The CDR3 is 15 residues long. Germline V gene data show CDR1 as SGHTA and CDR2 as FQGNSA. CDR3: CASSSGLAGWGEQYF. In DNA, the CDR3 is TGTGCCAGCAGCTCAGGACTAGCGGGATGGGGCGAGCAGTACTTC.

The V gene is TRBV5-1, the J gene TRBJ2-7; D is uncertain. Trimming left V 0 bases short and J 0 bases short, with 7 bases between. Germline lookup yields CDR1 SGHRS and CDR2 YFSETQ. The CDR3 is 14 amino acids. Here the CDR3 reads CASSLAWTSYEQYF. The CDR3 coding sequence is TGCGCCAGCAGCTTGGCCTGGACCTCCTACGAGCAGTACTTC.

This chain uses TRBV30 with TRBJ2-3; D not certain. V was cut by 0 bases and J by 0 bases, with 7 bases left in between. The germline CDR1 and CDR2 sequences are GTSNPN and SVGIG (reference sequence). The CDR3 is 14 amino acids. The CDR3 sequence: CAWSVSQSTDTQYF. The DNA of the CDR3 is TGTGCCTGGAGTGTATCCCAAAGCACAGATACGCAGTATTTT.

This clone was counted between two and nine times. J is TRBJ1-5 and V is TRBV7-6, with a tentative D call TRBD1 (5 bases). The CDR3 length is 16 residues. Trimming took off 1 base at V and 2 bases at J, with 12 bases between the two ends. Germline CDR1 SGHVS, CDR2 FNYEAQ. The chain's CDR3 is CASSLGQGLGNQPQHF. As DNA, the CDR3 is TGTGCCAGCAGCTTAGGTCAGGGTCTGGGCAATCAGCCCCAGCATTTT.

The chain links TRBV19 to TRBJ1-1, with D unresolved. V shed 4 bases and J shed 1 base, with 16 bases lying between them. Germline-derived CDR1 and CDR2 are LNHDA and SQIVND (reference sequence). The CDR3 runs 16 residues. The CDR3 DNA reads TGTGCCAGTAGTAGGGTCTTCCTCACGGCGAACACTGAAGCTTTCTTT. Its protein is CASSRVFLTANTEAFF.

The chain recombines TRBV19 with TRBJ2-2; 8 bases match TRBD1. The junction had 5 bases not matched to a gene; V was cut back by 9 bases and J by 5 bases. The germline V gene encodes CDR1 LNHDA and CDR2 SQIVND (reference sequence). The CDR3 length is 13 residues. The CDR3 protein is CARPRGRTGELFF. CDR3 coding DNA: TGTGCCAGGCCCAGGGGGCGAACCGGGGAGCTGTTTTTT.

A word on this clone: Sequence at one end of the junction differs from germline and may be a read error. The chain uses TRBV7-7 and TRBJ2-2; 12 nucleotides match TRBD2. Germline assignment: CDR1 SSHAT and CDR2 FNYEAQ (reference sequence). The CDR3 length is 19 residues. The CDR3 region has the DNA TGTGCTAGCAGCTTAGCCGGACTAGCGGGACCCCCGGGCACCGGGGAGCTGTTTTTT. This gives the protein CASSLAGLAGPPGTGELFF.

The chain joins TRBV7-8 to TRBJ2-7; D is unclear. The CDR3 has 15 residues. The V gene lost 0 bases and the J gene lost 0 bases, with 9 bases spanning the gap. Germline CDR1 SGHVS, CDR2 FQNEAQ. CDR3 nucleotide sequence: TGTGCCAGCAGCTTAGCGGCTACGGTCTCCTACGAGCAGTACTTC. Its translation is CASSLAATVSYEQYF.

V usage is TRBV7-8 and J usage is TRBJ2-2; TRBD1 matches at 9 bases. The germline V gene encodes CDR1 SGHVS and CDR2 FQNEAQ. The CDR3 extends over 17 amino acids. V lost 6 bases to trimming and J lost 5 bases; unmatched junction nucleotides: 13. CDR3 protein: CASRGISGQGRTGELFF. CDR3 bases: TGTGCCAGCAGGGGGATTTCAGGACAGGGGAGGACCGGGGAGCTGTTTTTT.

This chain joins TRBV5-1 and TRBJ1-2; weak D call: TRBD1 (5 bases). CDR3 length: 14 residues. Deletions cut 4 bases from V and 2 bases from J, with 12 bases between. Germline V gene data show CDR1 as SGHRS and CDR2 as YFSETQ. The CDR3, as DNA: TGCGCCAGCAGCCCGAGTCCAGGGAACTATGGCTACACCTTC. As protein: CASSPSPGNYGYTF.

This sequence joins TRBV23-1 and TRBJ1-5, with 11 positions matching TRBD1. TRBV23-1 is placed among ORFs of uncertain function. V gave up 4 bases and J gave up 3 bases; unmatched junction bases: 11. This CDR3 has 18 amino acids. This CDR3 reads CASSPRTGGGSINQPQHF. The CDR3 DNA follows: TGCGCCAGCAGTCCCAGGACAGGGGGCGGCTCAATCAATCAGCCCCAGCATTTT.

The chain joins TRBV5-1 to TRBJ1-6; no clear D. This CDR3 has 14 amino acids. V dropped 4 bases and J dropped 10 bases, with 15 bases sitting between them. The V gene's germline CDR1 is SGHRS and CDR2 YFSETQ. The CDR3 DNA reads as TGCGCCAGCAGCGTGAGGACGGGGAGATCACCCCTCCACTTT. This codes for CASSVRTGRSPLHF.

The V gene is TRBV9, the J gene TRBJ2-3; D not certain. Germline V gene data show CDR1 as SGDLS and CDR2 as YYNGEE. This CDR3 is 14 amino acids long. V was trimmed by 3 bases and J by 7 bases, leaving 15 bases between them. Here the CDR3 DNA reads TGTGCCAGCAGCGCTATCCCGAGTACAAATACGCAGTATTTT. Translation gives CASSAIPSTNTQYF.

This clone was seen only a few times. This sequence joins TRBV5-1 and TRBJ1-2; the D gene is possibly TRBD1 (6 bases). Germline lookup yields CDR1 SGHRS and CDR2 YFSETQ. The CDR3 is 14 amino acids. Deletions cut 0 bases from V and 4 bases from J, with 10 bases between. The DNA for the CDR3 is TGCGCCAGCAGCTTGGCACAGGGTGGCTATGGCTACACCTTC. Translating gives CASSLAQGGYGYTF.